This is a list of T cell receptor beta chains from one sample in a study of OX40 agonist ivuxolimab in advanced cancers. Assay used: immunoSEQ multiplex PCR; TCRdb lists only in-frame clones, some missing. The table has about 55,000 clones, approximately 80% seen once. The specimen was CD4+ or CD8+ T cells sorted from blood, collected in a trial of the OX40 agonist ivuxolimab. The source of these receptors is an adult with an advanced solid tumor such as melanoma, head and neck, liver or kidney cancer. Each CDR3 is given with its conserved first and last residue. A D gene is named only where the DNA matches it firmly. Size tells how often a clone was seen (once, few, many) or the class of an expanded clone, and some rows leave it out.

>TRBJ2-1|-|16|TRBV6-4|TRBD2
TGTGCCAGCAGTGAGAGACTAGCGGGAGGGCCCTGTGAGCAGTTCTTC
CASSERLAGGPCEQFF
>TRBJ2-5|-|17|TRBV5-1|TRBD2
TGCGCCAGCAGCCCAAGGACTAGCGGGGTTTTCCAAGAGACCCAGTACTTC
CASSPRTSGVFQETQYF
>TRBJ1-4|-|14|TRBV11-2|-
TGTGCCAGCGGGTTGAGGACAGATAATGAAAAACTGTTTTTT
CASGLRTDNEKLFF
>TRBJ2-1|-|14|TRBV15|-
TGTGCCACCAGCAGAGAATACCGGGACATGGCGCAGTTCTTC
CATSREYRDMAQFF
>TRBJ2-5|-|14|TRBV28|-
TGTGCCAGCAGCTTCGACCGGGTCCAAGAGACCCAGTACTTC
CASSFDRVQETQYF
>TRBJ2-3|-|14|TRBV11-2|TRBD2
TGTGCCAGCAACCTTGGACTAGCCGCAGATACGCAGTATTTT
CASNLGLAADTQYF
>TRBJ2-2|few|14|TRBV10-3|-
TGTGCCATCAGGTCAGGGACGAACACCGGGGAGCTGTTTTTT
CAIRSGTNTGELFF
>TRBJ1-3|-|14|TRBV18|-
TGTGCCAGCTCACCACCGGGCTCTGGAAACACCATATATTTT
CASSPPGSGNTIYF
>TRBJ2-5|-|16|TRBV28|-
TGTGCCAGCAGTTTGGATTACGGTGACAAGGTGGAGACCCAGTACTTC
CASSLDYGDKVETQYF
>TRBJ2-2|-|15|TRBV7-2|-
TGTGCCAGCAGCGCCCGGACTGGACGCACCGGGGAGCTGTTTTTT
CASSARTGRTGELFF
>TRBJ1-1|-|14|TRBV29-1|-
TGCAGCGTTCTCATCCTCGGTGGGCGAACTGAAGCTTTCTTT
CSVLILGGRTEAFF
>TRBJ1-3|-|15|TRBV30|TRBD1
TGTGCCTGGATTCCGTACAGGGGCTCTGGAAACACCATATATTTT
CAWIPYRGSGNTIYF
>TRBJ1-2|-|15|TRBV4-3|-
TGCGCCAGCAGCCAAGACTCAACCCCGGTAAGGGGCTACACCTTC
CASSQDSTPVRGYTF
>TRBJ1-5|-|15|TRBV19|TRBD1
TGTGCCAGTAGCCCGAGAGGGGGCCTCAATCAGCCCCAGCATTTT
CASSPRGGLNQPQHF
>TRBJ2-7|-|16|TRBV19|TRBD1
TGTGCCAGTAGTGACCCCGGGACAGGGAACCCCTACGAGCAGTACTTC
CASSDPGTGNPYEQYF
>TRBJ1-2|-|15|TRBV28|TRBD1
TGTACCTCGGGGACAGGGGGCTGGTCTCTCGGTGGCTACACCTTC
CTSGTGGWSLGGYTF
>TRBJ2-5|-|12|TRBV6-1|-
TGTGCCAGCAGTGAACTAGGAGAGACCCAGTACTTC
CASSELGETQYF
>TRBJ2-2|-|16|TRBV18|TRBD1
TGTGCCAGCTCACGATCAGGGGGCTCGAACACCGGGGAGCTGTTTTTT
CASSRSGGSNTGELFF
>TRBJ1-5|few|14|TRBV5-1|TRBD1
TGCGCCAGCAGCCCTGGGACAGGGGAGCAGCCCCAGCATTTT
CASSPGTGEQPQHF
>TRBJ2-1|-|13|TRBV6-1|-
TGTGCCAGCAGTGAAGCGGGGCTTCGTGGGCAGTTCTTC
CASSEAGLRGQFF
>TRBJ1-5|few|12|TRBV27|-
TGTGCCAGCAGCGGCGGGAATCAGCCCCAGCATTTT
CASSGGNQPQHF
>TRBJ1-3|-|13|TRBV11-2|-
TGTGCCAGCAGCTATCAGGGGGGAAACACCATATATTTT
CASSYQGGNTIYF
>TRBJ1-1|-|13|TRBV6-5|-
TGTGCCAGCAGGTACGGGCCCAACACTGAAGCTTTCTTT
CASRYGPNTEAFF
>TRBJ1-3|-|14|TRBV6-5|-
TGTGCCAGCAAGGACGGGGGTCAAGGAAACACCATATATTTT
CASKDGGQGNTIYF
>TRBJ2-1|-|14|TRBV5-8|TRBD2
TGTGCCGAACGGGAGGGCCAATCCTACAATGAGCAGTTCTTC
CAEREGQSYNEQFF